This TCR beta chain was observed in a study of OX40 agonist ivuxolimab in advanced cancers. On the study more broadly: Ivuxolimab, an agonist antibody against OX40 (CD134), was given to patients. General observations from the study: Some nonresponders also had low normalized T-cell clonal expansion. CD4+ and CD8+ blood T cells expanded clonally by week 6 at 0.1 to 3.0 mg/kg.

Sequencing used immunoSEQ multiplex PCR; TCRdb keeps in-frame clones, though not all of them. The sample contains tens of thousands of clones, around four fifths of which appear only once. There are 13 residues in the CDR3. Germline loops: CDR1 LGHNA, CDR2 YNFKEQ. V lost 0 bases, J lost 4 bases, and 6 bases lay in between. In regard to this clone: The antigen remains unidentified.

Here the sequenced sample was CD4+ or CD8+ T cells sorted from blood, taken in a trial of the OX40 agonist ivuxolimab. V and J are TRBV4-2 and TRBJ2-5; D is undetermined. The origin of this receptor is an adult with an advanced solid tumor such as melanoma, head and neck, liver or kidney cancer. CDR3 sequence reads: CASSQDFVETQYF. CDR3 DNA: TGTGCCAGCAGCCAAGATTTCGTAGAGACCCAGTACTTC.